The next 29 T cell receptor beta chains were all read from a single sample in a study of control samples from healthy donors and cancer patients. Clones were sequenced by immunoSEQ multiplex PCR, and TCRdb holds only the in-frame ones, with some missing. The sample contains about 130,000 clones, about 90% of which appear only once. The specimen was blood. Receptors were obtained from a man between 18 and 29 years old in good health.

The chain has TRBV6-5 and TRBJ1-4, with unresolved D. V dropped 2 bases and J dropped 6 bases, with 10 bases sitting between them. Germline V gene data show CDR1 as MNHEY and CDR2 as SVGAGI. CDR3 size: 14 residues. The CDR3 here is CASSYRPVHEKLFF. The DNA of the CDR3 is TGTGCCAGCAGTTACCGGCCTGTTCATGAAAAACTGTTTTTT.

This clone was counted a few times. The V call is TRBV6-1, the J call TRBJ2-7; D might be TRBD2 (5 bases). Trimming shortened V by 1 base and J by 7 bases, and 14 bases separated the two germline ends. Germline CDR1 reads MNHNS; CDR2 reads SASEGT. This CDR3 has 14 amino acids. CDR3 sequence reads: CASSEEVSPGEQYF. The DNA for the CDR3 is TGTGCCAGCAGTGAAGAGGTTAGTCCGGGGGAGCAGTACTTC.

This rearrangement joins TRBV24-1 to TRBJ2-1, with a possible D match to TRBD1 (6 bases). This CDR3 has 16 residues. Germline V gene sequence: CDR1 KGHDR, CDR2 SFDVKD. V was cut by 5 bases and J by 5 bases, with 18 bases left in between. The CDR3 protein is CATSAQGQFLDNEQFF. CDR3 sequence (DNA): TGTGCCACCAGTGCCCAAGGACAGTTTCTAGACAATGAGCAGTTCTTC.

The chain links TRBV11-3 to TRBJ2-1; the match to TRBD1 covers 9 bases. Trimming at V came to 4 bases and at J to 5 bases, leaving 6 bases not matched to a gene. The CDR3 length is 15 residues. Germline-derived CDR1 and CDR2 are SGHNT and YENEEA. CDR3 DNA: TGTGCCAGCAGCTCCCCGGGACAGGGAAACAATGAGCAGTTCTTC. This translates into CASSSPGQGNNEQFF.

This rearrangement joins TRBV7-9 to TRBJ1-2; weak D call: TRBD1 (6 bases). CDR3 length: 14 amino acids. CDR1 and CDR2 from the germline V gene are SEHNR and FQNEAQ (reference sequence). V was clipped by 5 bases and J by 6 bases, with 16 bases between them. CDR3 nucleotide sequence: TGTGCCAGCAGCCCCTCAACAGGGATGGATGGCTACACCTTC. It yields the protein CASSPSTGMDGYTF.

This chain links TRBV11-2 with TRBJ2-2, with unresolved D. Trimming left V 2 bases short and J 0 bases short, with 16 bases between. Germline CDR1 is SGHAT and CDR2 is FQNNGV. CDR3 length: 18 residues. The CDR3 DNA sequence: TGTGCCAGCAGCTTACATCGGGCGGACGGCACGAACACCGGGGAGCTGTTTTTT. This sequence encodes CASSLHRADGTNTGELFF.

V usage is TRBV6-1 and J usage is TRBJ1-6; D is unresolved. Germline V gene data show CDR1 as MNHNS and CDR2 as SASEGT. This CDR3 has 15 residues. Between the trimmed V and J ends, which lost 3 bases and 9 bases, there was a span of 15 bases. The CDR3 loop is CASSDVGGEGSPLHF. The CDR3 DNA follows: TGTGCCAGCAGTGACGTTGGTGGGGAAGGTTCACCCCTCCACTTT.

The genes are TRBV6-5 and TRBJ2-7; tentative D call: TRBD1 (6 bases). The CDR3 contains 15 residues. Germline assignment: CDR1 MNHEY and CDR2 SVGAGI. V was shortened by 2 bases and J by 3 bases, with 14 bases between the two germline ends. As DNA, the CDR3 is TGTGCCAGCAGTTACCGCCAGGGGAAGGACTACGAGCAGTACTTC. Protein: CASSYRQGKDYEQYF.

The chain links TRBV6-4 to TRBJ1-6, with a possible D match to TRBD1 (5 bases). With 2 bases removed from V and 6 bases from J, the gap between germline ends came to 11 bases. Germline V gives CDR1 MRHNA, CDR2 SNTAGT. The CDR3 is 15 residues long. This chain's CDR3 is CASSDRDPPNSPLHF. In DNA, the CDR3 is TGTGCCAGCAGTGACCGGGACCCACCTAATTCACCCCTCCACTTT.

V is TRBV10-3 and J is TRBJ2-1; D is ambiguous. Trimming left V 4 bases short and J 5 bases short, with 6 bases between. The CDR3 covers 12 residues. Germline values: CDR1 ENHRY, CDR2 SYGVKD. The CDR3 nucleotides read TGTGCCATCAGTGGGTTGAACAATGAGCAGTTCTTC. It yields the protein CAISGLNNEQFF.

The chain has TRBV19 and TRBJ1-6, with TRBD1 as a possible D gene (5 bases). The CDR3 loop spans 18 amino acids. With 9 bases removed from V and 0 bases from J, the gap between germline ends came to 21 bases. Germline V CDR1 and CDR2: LNHDA, SQIVND (reference sequence). This CDR3 is CASRKASSGSSYNSPLHF. In DNA, the CDR3 is TGTGCCAGCCGCAAGGCCTCGTCAGGGAGCTCCTATAATTCACCCCTCCACTTT.

In this sample, this clone turned up many times. The rearrangement joins TRBV2 to TRBJ2-2; D might be TRBD2 (7 bases). Trimming cost V 2 bases and J 0 bases, with 19 bases left between them. Germline-derived CDR1 and CDR2 are SNHLY and FYNNEI. The CDR3 runs 19 residues. CDR3 DNA sequence: TGTGCCAGCAGTGAATTAGGGGGGGGAGGCTCCGCGAACACCGGGGAGCTGTTTTTT. It specifies CASSELGGGGSANTGELFF.

This chain links TRBV24-1 with TRBJ1-2, with D perhaps matching TRBD1 (5 bases). The CDR3 totals 14 residues. Germline V gene data show CDR1 as KGHDR and CDR2 as SFDVKD. Trimming cost V 3 bases and J 8 bases, with 15 bases left between them. For the CDR3, the DNA is TGTGCCACCAGTGATGCAACGGGGCTGGGGGGCTACACCTTC. Translated: CATSDATGLGGYTF.

CDR3 in amino acids: CASSYSIGTPLEQYF. The CDR3, as DNA: TGTGCCAGCAGTTACTCGATAGGGACACCCCTCGAGCAGTACTTC. V gene TRBV6-5 combines with J gene TRBJ2-7; D is possibly TRBD1 (6 bases). Trimming left V 0 bases short and J 6 bases short, with 15 bases between. Per the germline V gene, CDR1 is MNHEY and CDR2 is SVGAGI. CDR3 length: 15 amino acids.

The sample holds a few counts of this clone. The chain recombines TRBV7-9 with TRBJ1-2, with D possibly being TRBD1 (6 bases). V was shortened by 1 base and J by 5 bases, with 11 bases between the two germline ends. The germline V gene has CDR1 SEHNR and CDR2 FQNEAQ (reference sequence). The CDR3 runs 14 residues. The CDR3 DNA reads TGTGCCAGCAGCTTAGTTGGGACACGTTATGGCTACACCTTC. Its protein product is CASSLVGTRYGYTF.

The gene calls are TRBV3-1 (or the pseudogene TRBV3-2) and TRBJ1-1; D is uncertain. Trimming shortened V by 6 bases and J by 1 base, and 9 bases separated the two germline ends. The CDR3 has 13 residues. Per germline, CDR1 LGHDT and CDR2 YNNKEL (reference sequence). CDR3 coding DNA: TGTGCCAGCAGAGGTGACGGGAACACTGAAGCTTTCTTT. This codes for CASRGDGNTEAFF.

This clone was seen a single time. The gene calls are TRBV30 and TRBJ1-2; no reliable D call. This CDR3 region has 15 residues. Trimming shortened V by 0 bases and J by 0 bases, and 11 bases separated the two germline ends. The germline gives CDR1 GTSNPN, CDR2 SVGIG (reference sequence). This CDR3 is CAWSVRVTSNYGYTF. CDR3 bases: TGTGCCTGGAGTGTACGTGTGACTTCTAACTATGGCTACACCTTC.

The chain carries TRBV15 and TRBJ1-5; D possibly corresponds to TRBD1 (6 bases). The V and J ends lost 3 bases and 1 base respectively, with 13 bases between them. The germline V gene has CDR1 LNHNV and CDR2 YYDKDF (reference sequence). The CDR3 is 16 amino acids. CDR3 amino acids: CATSRTGDISNQPQHF. Here the CDR3 DNA reads TGTGCCACCAGCAGGACAGGAGACATAAGCAATCAGCCCCAGCATTTT.

The chain joins TRBV7-2 to TRBJ2-1, with TRBD2 identical over 9 bases. The CDR3 sequence is 15 residues long. Germline CDR1 SGHTA, CDR2 FQGNSA. J gave up 6 bases and V 6 bases, and 9 bases lay outside the gene matches. The CDR3 DNA reads as TGTGCCAGCAGGCATCCGGGACTAGCCTCCAATGAGCAGTTCTTC. Translated, it gives CASRHPGLASNEQFF.

This rearrangement joins TRBV9 to TRBJ1-1, with D maybe TRBD1 (5 bases). The CDR3 consists of 13 residues. Trimming shortened V by 4 bases and J by 0 bases, and 7 bases separated the two germline ends. CDR1 SGDLS and CDR2 YYNGEE come from the germline V gene. CDR3 coding DNA: TGTGCCAGCAGCCGGGGCATGAACACTGAAGCTTTCTTT. As protein: CASSRGMNTEAFF.

This chain uses TRBV7-6 with TRBJ2-7, with 8 bases fitting TRBD1. The germline gives CDR1 SGHVS, CDR2 FNYEAQ. Unmatched junction bases numbered 9, after V lost 5 bases and J lost 6 bases. The CDR3 has 14 residues. This CDR3 is CASSRTGRIIEQYF. The CDR3 DNA reads TGTGCCAGCAGCAGGACAGGGAGGATCATCGAGCAGTACTTC.

Only one count was recorded for this clone. The chain links TRBV7-2 to TRBJ2-7; D gene ambiguous. The V gene's germline CDR1 is SGHTA and CDR2 FQGNSA. The CDR3 is 14 amino acids. The germline V and J ends were trimmed by 1 base and 1 base, with 8 bases remaining between them. The CDR3 loop is CASSLGLYSYEQYF. The CDR3 DNA reads TGTGCCAGCAGCTTAGGTCTCTATTCCTACGAGCAGTACTTC.

The chain carries TRBV24-1 and TRBJ2-7; D may be TRBD1 or TRBD2 (5 bases each). V was shortened by 7 bases and J by 5 bases, with 14 bases between the two germline ends. The CDR3 has 13 amino acids. Germline loops: CDR1 KGHDR, CDR2 SFDVKD. The CDR3 region is CATSGTGPNEQYF. The DNA for the CDR3 is TGTGCCACCAGCGGGACCGGTCCTAACGAGCAGTACTTC.

This chain joins TRBV4-3 and TRBJ2-5; perhaps TRBD2 as D (5 bases). This CDR3 is 13 amino acids long. The germline V gene encodes CDR1 LGHNA and CDR2 YSLEER. Trimming removed 4 bases at V and 5 bases at J, with 11 bases between. The CDR3 loop is CASSPTGWETQYF. CDR3 nucleotides: TGCGCCAGCAGCCCCACGGGGTGGGAGACCCAGTACTTC.

This clone is a singleton in its sample. This chain connects TRBV19 to TRBJ1-5; the D is unclear. The germline CDR1 and CDR2 sequences are LNHDA and SQIVND (reference sequence). The CDR3 is 16 residues long. V dropped 7 bases and J dropped 2 bases, with 18 bases sitting between them. CDR3 DNA: TGTGCCAGTACCACAAGGACGGCAGCACGCAATCAGCCCCAGCATTTT. Protein: CASTTRTAARNQPQHF.

This chain links TRBV24-1 with TRBJ1-4; tentative D call: TRBD1 (6 bases). V was pared by 5 bases and J by 0 bases, with 15 bases between. Germline V gene lookup returns CDR1 KGHDR and CDR2 SFDVKD. This CDR3 is 17 amino acids long. The CDR3 spells CATSAGAVPSTNEKLFF. CDR3 DNA sequence: TGTGCCACCAGTGCAGGGGCAGTACCATCAACTAATGAAAAACTGTTTTTT.

The chain combines TRBV5-1 with TRBJ2-2, with TRBD1 identical over 10 bases. V lost 4 bases and J lost 3; bases outside the gene matches: 3. Germline-derived CDR1 and CDR2 are SGHRS and YFSETQ. The CDR3 runs to 15 residues. This CDR3 is CASSPGTGDTGELFF. The CDR3 DNA is TGCGCCAGCAGCCCAGGGACAGGGGACACCGGGGAGCTGTTTTTT.

The J gene is TRBJ1-2, the V gene TRBV2; tentatively, D is TRBD1 (5 bases). V lost 1 base and J lost 4, with 7 bases in between. The CDR3 sequence is 13 residues long. Germline V gene lookup returns CDR1 SNHLY and CDR2 FYNNEI. The CDR3 DNA sequence: TGTGCCAGCAGTGAAGGCAGGGCCTATGGCTACACCTTC. Protein: CASSEGRAYGYTF.

This chain uses TRBV5-4 with TRBJ1-5, with D possibly being TRBD1 (5 bases). Germline loops: CDR1 SGHNT, CDR2 YYREEE (reference sequence). V lost 3 bases and J 2 bases, leaving 15 bases between the germline ends. This CDR3 comprises 16 residues. The CDR3 spells CASSWGGEGGNQPQHF. The CDR3 coding sequence is TGTGCCAGCAGCTGGGGAGGGGAAGGGGGCAATCAGCCCCAGCATTTT.